Listed here are 10 T cell receptor beta chains from one sample, sequenced in a study of regulatory T cells in long-lasting Graves disease. Time point specified: persistent/refractory GD, antithyroid drugs over 5 years with positive TRAb. PBMCs were the source of the RNA used for TCR sequencing. TCR beta libraries were built with iRepertoire HTBI primers and Arm-PCR of CDR3 regions. One entry per CDR3 protein results from TCRdb running MiXCR on the multiplex PCR reads. The repertoire holds about 470,000 distinct CDR3 sequences, with around a fifth as singletons. Material: peripheral blood mononuclear cells (PBMCs), obtained when the disease was refractory, from a patient treated with antithyroid drugs. Source of these receptors: a female donor with Graves disease.

This clonotype was detected only a few times. This chain uses TRBV19 with TRBJ2-5; D might be TRBD2 (6 bases). Trimming took off 6 bases at V and 4 bases at J, with 9 bases between the two ends. This CDR3 region has 12 residues. Germline CDR1 reads LNHDA; CDR2 reads SQIVND (reference sequence). CDR3 DNA: TGTGCCAGTAGAAGGAGGGGAGAGACCCAGTACTTC. It translates to CASRRRGETQYF.

The chain carries TRBV9 and TRBJ1-3; 9 positions match TRBD1. Germline CDR1 and CDR2: SGDLS and YYNGEE. This CDR3 comprises 15 residues. Germline trimming cut 3 bases from V and 4 bases from J; bases unmatched to any gene: 5. CDR3 residues: CASSAMGQGGNTIYF. The CDR3 coding sequence is TGTGCCAGCAGCGCCATGGGACAGGGCGGAAACACCATATATTTT.

This clonotype has at least ten counts. This chain connects TRBV24-1 to TRBJ1-1; no firm D call. Germline V gene data show CDR1 as KGHDR and CDR2 as SFDVKD. The germline V and J ends were trimmed by 0 bases and 8 bases, with 9 bases remaining between them. The CDR3 extends over 13 amino acids. In DNA form, the CDR3 reads TGTGCCACCAGTGATTTGCACAGCGAAGAAGCTTTCTTT. Translating gives CATSDLHSEEAFF.

Points on this clonotype: One end of the junction does not line up with germline, which may come from a read error. The chain recombines TRBV28 with TRBJ2-2; the D gene is possibly TRBD2 (5 bases). This CDR3 is 16 amino acids long. Germline-derived CDR1 and CDR2 are MDHEN and SYDVKM. The CDR3, as DNA: TGTGCCAGCAGTTTCTTTGGGCAGCTCAACACCGGGGAGCTGGTTTTT. It codes for CASSFFGQLNTGELVF.

V usage is TRBV25-1 and J usage is TRBJ2-7; D call uncertain. The V end was cut by 4 bases, the J end by 1 base, with 14 bases between. This CDR3 has 15 amino acids. Germline CDR1 and CDR2: MGHDK and SYGVNS. CDR3 amino acids: CASSGTQGRSYEQYF. The CDR3 bases are TGTGCCAGCAGTGGGACCCAAGGAAGATCCTACGAGCAGTACTTC.

This clonotype was seen many times. The rearrangement joins TRBV19 to TRBJ2-5; D remains unclear. The CDR3 sequence is 14 residues long. The germline V gene has CDR1 LNHDA and CDR2 SQIVND (reference sequence). The V gene lost 6 bases and the J gene lost 4 bases, with 15 bases spanning the gap. In DNA, the CDR3 is TGTGCCAGTAGCCCATTACTCCGGACAGAGACCCAGTACTTC. As protein: CASSPLLRTETQYF.

The chain links TRBV5-6 to TRBJ2-7; either TRBD1 or TRBD2 may supply D (5 bases each). Deletions cut 2 bases from V and 2 bases from J, with 20 bases between. This CDR3 is 17 amino acids long. The germline V gene has CDR1 SGHDT and CDR2 YYEEEE. CDR3: CASSLAKAEWGPYEQYF. CDR3 nucleotide sequence: TGTGCCAGCAGCTTAGCTAAAGCGGAATGGGGCCCCTACGAGCAGTACTTC.

This clonotype came up many times. This chain joins TRBV30 and TRBJ1-1, with D perhaps matching TRBD1 (6 bases). V lost 2 bases and J 9 bases, leaving 16 bases between the germline ends. Germline assignment: CDR1 GTSNPN and CDR2 SVGIG (reference sequence). The CDR3 is 13 amino acids. CDR3 region: CAWSLLGAEKAFF. The CDR3 DNA sequence: TGTGCCTGGAGTCTTTTGGGGGCAGAAAAAGCTTTCTTT.

This clonotype showed up just a few times. V and J are TRBV10-3 and TRBJ1-1; D is uncertain. The V and J ends lost 4 bases and 6 bases respectively, with 15 bases between them. This CDR3 comprises 14 residues. Germline V gene data show CDR1 as ENHRY and CDR2 as SYGVKD. CDR3: CAISGGGPSPEAFF. The CDR3 DNA sequence: TGTGCCATCAGTGGGGGTGGGCCTTCCCCTGAAGCTTTCTTT.

This chain links TRBV28 with TRBJ2-7; 7 nucleotides match TRBD1. The junction had 13 bases not matched to a gene; V was cut back by 6 bases and J by 5 bases. The germline V gene encodes CDR1 MDHEN and CDR2 SYDVKM. This CDR3 is built from 15 residues. The DNA for the CDR3 is TGTGCCAGCAGCACCCGAGGGACAGCACTCCACGAGCAGTACTTC. Its protein product is CASSTRGTALHEQYF.